Listed here is a single T cell receptor beta chain. Looked up from germline, CDR1 is SQVTM and CDR2 is ANQGSEA. This CDR3 spans 13 amino acids. V lost 4 bases and J lost 3, with 10 bases in between. The source of the sample is a study of blood T cell repertoires in COVID-19. Study information: Whether acute or convalescent, the COVID-19 samples came from the United States, Italy and Spain. T cells, B-cell-depleted T cells, or PBMCs supplied cDNA or gDNA.

Per the original methods: Estimates of nucleated cell counts were drawn from the amplification of reference gene primers. Libraries were prepared by immunoSEQ multiplex PCR; TCRdb keeps only in-frame clonotypes and omits some of them. Clonal size and the V and J genes are those of that table, whereas D and trimming came from the DNA. The profile shows about 80,000 clones, about nine tenths of them singletons. The rearrangement links TRBV29-1 to TRBJ1-5; D is perhaps TRBD1 (5 bases). Input material: peripheral blood. This clonotype was sampled from an elderly woman with acute or convalescent COVID-19. The CDR3 spells CSVGGANNQPQHF. The CDR3 nucleotides read TGCAGCGTTGGTGGGGCAAACAATCAGCCCCAGCATTTT.